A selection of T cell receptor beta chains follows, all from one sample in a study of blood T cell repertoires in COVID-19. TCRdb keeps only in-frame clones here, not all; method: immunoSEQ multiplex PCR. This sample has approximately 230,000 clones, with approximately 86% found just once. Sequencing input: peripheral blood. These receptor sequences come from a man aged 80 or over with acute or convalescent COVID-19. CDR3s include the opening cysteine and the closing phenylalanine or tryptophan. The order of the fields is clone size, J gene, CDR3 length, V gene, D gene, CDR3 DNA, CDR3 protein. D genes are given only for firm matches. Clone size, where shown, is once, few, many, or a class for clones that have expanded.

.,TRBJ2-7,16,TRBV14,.,TGTGCCAGCAGCCAAGATGTTGCGGGGTTCCGAAACGAGCAGTACTTC,CASSQDVAGFRNEQYF
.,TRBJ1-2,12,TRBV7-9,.,TGTGCCAGCAGCTTAGACTTCTATGGCTACACCTTC,CASSLDFYGYTF
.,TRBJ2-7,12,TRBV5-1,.,TGCGCCAGCAGCTTGTTATGCTACGAGCAGTACTTC,CASSLLCYEQYF
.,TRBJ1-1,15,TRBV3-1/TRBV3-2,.,TGTGCCAGCAGCCACCGCAGGGGCCCTAACACTGAAGCTTTCTTT,CASSHRRGPNTEAFF
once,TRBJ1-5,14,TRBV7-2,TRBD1,TGTGCCAGCAGCCTAGGACAGGGGGTTCAGCCCCAGCATTTT,CASSLGQGVQPQHF
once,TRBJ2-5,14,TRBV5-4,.,TGTGCCAGCAGCTTGGGAGCGGCTGAAGAGACCCAGTACTTC,CASSLGAAEETQYF
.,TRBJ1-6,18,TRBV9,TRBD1,TGTGCCAGCAGCGCAACTGGGGGGACAGGGGAACCCAATTCACCCCTCCACTTT,CASSATGGTGEPNSPLHF
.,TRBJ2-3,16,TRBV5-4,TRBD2,TGTGCCAGCAGCTTGATGAGCGGGAGGGCCTCAGATACGCAGTATTTT,CASSLMSGRASDTQYF
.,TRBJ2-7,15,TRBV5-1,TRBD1,TGCGCCAGCAGCGGCCGGGACAGGGGGGTCTACGAGCAGTACTTC,CASSGRDRGVYEQYF
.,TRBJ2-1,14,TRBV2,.,TGTGCCAGCAGTGAAGAGGGAGTTAATAATGAGCAGTTCTTC,CASSEEGVNNEQFF
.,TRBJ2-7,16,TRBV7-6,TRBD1,TGTGCCAGCAGCCCCGTAGGAGGGACAGGTTCCTACGAGCAGTACTTC,CASSPVGGTGSYEQYF
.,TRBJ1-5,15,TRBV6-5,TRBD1,TGTGCCAGCAGGTCGGACAGGAGGGGCGCTCAGCCCCAGCATTTT,CASRSDRRGAQPQHF
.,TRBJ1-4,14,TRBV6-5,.,TGTGCCAGCAGTTTACAGGGTGGCAATGAAAAACTGTTTTTT,CASSLQGGNEKLFF
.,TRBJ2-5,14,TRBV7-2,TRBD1,TGTGCCAGCAGCTCAGGCCCAGGGGGAGAGACCCAGTACTTC,CASSSGPGGETQYF
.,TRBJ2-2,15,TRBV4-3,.,TGCGCCAGCAGCCAAGATTCGGGGGTTCACGGGGAGCTGTTTTTT,CASSQDSGVHGELFF
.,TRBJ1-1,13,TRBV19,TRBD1,TGTGCCAGTAGTACCGGGACAGTTGGGGTTGTTTTCTTT,CASSTGTVGVVFF
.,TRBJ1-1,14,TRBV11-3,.,TGTGCCAGCAGCCTCACAGGGATGAACACTGAAGCTTTCTTT,CASSLTGMNTEAFF
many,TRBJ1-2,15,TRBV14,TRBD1,TGTGCCAGCCGCCGGATTATGACAGGGGACGATGGCTACACCTTC,CASRRIMTGDDGYTF
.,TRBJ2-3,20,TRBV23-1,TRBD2,TGCGCCAGCAGTCAATTGATAGGTGGCACTAGCGGGTCTAGCACAGATACGCAGTATTTT,CASSQLIGGTSGSSTDTQYF
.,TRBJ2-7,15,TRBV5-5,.,TGTGCCAGCAGCCCAGTTGACACGCTTGAAAGGAAGCAGTACTTC,CASSPVDTLERKQYF
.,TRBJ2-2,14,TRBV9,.,TGTGCCAGCAGCGAGGGGTCGAACACCGGGGAGCTGTTTTTT,CASSEGSNTGELFF
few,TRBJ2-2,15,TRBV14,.,TGTGCCAGCAGCCCAGCGACTAGGGGTACCGGGGAGCTGTTTTTT,CASSPATRGTGELFF
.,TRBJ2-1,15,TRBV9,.,TGTGCCAGCAGCGTAGGGGACTTTCGGTACAATGAGCAGTTCTTC,CASSVGDFRYNEQFF
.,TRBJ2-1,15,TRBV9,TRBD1,TGTGCCAGCAGCGTAGAGGACAGGTATTACAATGAGCAGTTCTTC,CASSVEDRYYNEQFF
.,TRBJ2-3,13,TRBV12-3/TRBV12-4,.,TGTGCCAGCAGCCTGCACCGACTGGATACGCAGTATTTT,CASSLHRLDTQYF
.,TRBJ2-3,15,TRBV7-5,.,TGTGCCAGAAGCGCTAGCGGGGGAGACACAGATACGCAGTATTTT,CARSASGGDTDTQYF
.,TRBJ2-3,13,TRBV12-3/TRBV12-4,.,TGTGCCAGCACCTTTTCGGGCACAGATACGCAGTATTTT,CASTFSGTDTQYF
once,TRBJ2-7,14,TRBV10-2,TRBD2,TGCGCCAGCTCCTTAGCGGGAAAATCCTACGAGCAGTACTTC,CASSLAGKSYEQYF
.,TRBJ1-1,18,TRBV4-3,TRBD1,TGCGCCAGCAGCCAAGCCCCGGGACAGGCCGGCTCGAACACTGAAGCTTTCTTT,CASSQAPGQAGSNTEAFF
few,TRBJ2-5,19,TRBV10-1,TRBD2,TGCGCCAGCACCCGCGTCCGGACTAGCGGGAGAGCTGGGGGAGAGACCCAGTACTTC,CASTRVRTSGRAGGETQYF
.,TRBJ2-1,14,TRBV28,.,TGTGCCAGCAGTTTTGGTAGTGGGAGGAATGAGCAGTTCTTC,CASSFGSGRNEQFF
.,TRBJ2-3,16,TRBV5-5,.,TGTGCCAGCAGCTTGGTTGTCAGTTCGAGCACAGATACGCAGTATTTT,CASSLVVSSSTDTQYF
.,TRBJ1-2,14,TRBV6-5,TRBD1,TGTGCCAGCAGATTTACAGGGGGCGCGGGTGGCTACACCTTC,CASRFTGGAGGYTF
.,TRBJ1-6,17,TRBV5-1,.,TGCGCCAGCAGCCCCATGGGGAGCAGCTCCTATAATTCACCCCTCCACTTT,CASSPMGSSSYNSPLHF
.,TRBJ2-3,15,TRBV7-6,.,TGTGCCAGCAGCCGTATAGCGGAGCGCACAGATACGCAGTATTTT,CASSRIAERTDTQYF
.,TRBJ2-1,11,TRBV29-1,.,TGCAGCGTTGGGTACAACAATGAGCAGTTCTTC,CSVGYNNEQFF
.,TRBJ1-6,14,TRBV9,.,TGTGCCAGCAGCGTAGGGGCCCCGAATTCACCCCTCCACTTT,CASSVGAPNSPLHF
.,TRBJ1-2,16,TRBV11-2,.,TGTGCCAGCAGCTTAGAGACAGATACTCATGCTCATGGCTACACCTTC,CASSLETDTHAHGYTF
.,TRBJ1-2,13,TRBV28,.,TGTGCCAGCAGTTTGGGTCAGAGGTATGGCTACACCTTC,CASSLGQRYGYTF
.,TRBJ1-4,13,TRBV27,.,TGTGCCAGCGTTGGGCAGGGAGGTGAAAAACTGTTTTTT,CASVGQGGEKLFF
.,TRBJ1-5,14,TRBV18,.,TGTGCCAGCTCACCAAAGACAGATAATCAGCCCCAGCATTTT,CASSPKTDNQPQHF
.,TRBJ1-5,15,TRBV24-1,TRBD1,TGTGCCACCAGCTCCGGGACAGCGTTAAATCAGCCCCAGCATTTT,CATSSGTALNQPQHF
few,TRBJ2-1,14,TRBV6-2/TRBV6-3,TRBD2,TGTGCCAGCAGTTACTCGACCATTAGCGGGGGGGCGTTCTTC,CASSYSTISGGAFF
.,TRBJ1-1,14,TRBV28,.,TGTGCCAGCAGCCCAACGACAAGGAACACTGAAGCTTTCTTT,CASSPTTRNTEAFF
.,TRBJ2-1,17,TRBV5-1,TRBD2,TGCGCCAGCAGCTTGACTGCCCTCCTAGCGGGGTACAATGAGCAGTTCTTC,CASSLTALLAGYNEQFF
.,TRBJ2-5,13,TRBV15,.,TGTGCCACCAGCAGAGGCGGCGGAGAGACCCAGTACTTC,CATSRGGGETQYF
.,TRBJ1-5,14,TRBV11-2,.,TGTGCCAGCAGCTCGGCGGGTAGCAATCAGCCCCAGCATTTT,CASSSAGSNQPQHF
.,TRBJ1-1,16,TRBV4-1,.,TGCGCCAGCAGCCAAGAGGGCAGGTTTTCGAACACTGAAGCTTTCTTT,CASSQEGRFSNTEAFF
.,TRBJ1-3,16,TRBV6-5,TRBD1,TGTGCCAGCAGTTATGAGACAGGGATCTCTGGAAACACCATATATTTT,CASSYETGISGNTIYF
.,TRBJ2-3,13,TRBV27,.,TGTGCCAGCAGCCTACAGGTTGGGGATACGCAGTATTTT,CASSLQVGDTQYF
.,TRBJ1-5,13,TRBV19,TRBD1,TGTGCCAGTAGTCCACAGGGGGCCCAGCCCCAGCATTTT,CASSPQGAQPQHF
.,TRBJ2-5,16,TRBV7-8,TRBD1,TGTGCCAGCAGCTTTTGGACAGGGGGCGCTTCAGGGACCCAGTACTTC,CASSFWTGGASGTQYF
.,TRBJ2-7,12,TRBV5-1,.,TGCGCCAGCAGCTTGGGCCAGGTCGAGCAGTACTTC,CASSLGQVEQYF
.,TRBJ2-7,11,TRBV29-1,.,TGCAGCGTTGGCAGGGACTACGAGCAGTACTTC,CSVGRDYEQYF